This TCR beta chain was captured by sequencing in a study of T cell repertoires in cytomegalovirus infection (dated 2019 in TCRdb). For context, the study as a whole: Recently identified HLA-C-restricted CMV epitopes, whose presentation resists viral immunomodulation, were targeted by peptide stimulations together with well-studied HLA-B-restricted epitopes. Donor HLA type was relevant to the analysis, as public TCR beta signatures indicated carriage of CMV infection together with the matching HLA type.

On this clonotype itself: Its target antigen remains unknown. Nothing much larger sits one base from this clone, and base qualities are not available.

The V end loses 3 bases and the J end loses 6 bases, and a stretch of 9 bases separates them. The CDR3 starts with the cysteine, ends with the phenylalanine, and has 14 residues. Just CDR3 DNA is preserved here, 42 bases in frame from base 1. Per the germline V gene, MNHNS is the CDR1 and SASEGT is the CDR2. On the study overall, not on this receptor specifically: The ex vivo response was dominated by HLA-C-restricted CMV-specific TCR beta clonotypes, which also provided the single most frequent clonotype in two of eight donors. In both this cohort and an independent roughly 400-donor cohort, the cumulative frequency of public TCR beta family members distinguished carriers of CMV infection plus the relevant HLA type.

Sequencing took place on an Illumina HiSeq 1500. TCRdb trimmed public reads at Q25 via fastp, called clones via MiXCR and kept in-frame beta chains. Each CDR3 protein gets just one entry, which takes the most common genes and DNA from the rows behind it. Across this sample there are about 71,000 distinct CDR3 sequences, with roughly 20% seen only once. The top ten hold roughly two thirds of the sample. Sample treatment or condition, as interpreted from the label and publication: in vitro stimulation with specific CMV peptide epitopes to enrich CMV-specific T cells. The chain uses TRBV6-1 and TRBJ2-6; the D gene could be either TRBD1 or TRBD2, each agreeing at 6 bases. Here the sequenced sample was CD8+ T cells from cultured PBMCs, taken from culture after CMV antigen stimulation. This receptor was obtained from a human donor in good health (CMV status not recorded). Some clones in this sample may be carry-over from other donors' samples. The CDR3 region: CASSERGVANVLTF. The DNA reads TGTGCCAGCAGTGAGAGGGGGGTGGCCAACGTCCTGACTTTC.